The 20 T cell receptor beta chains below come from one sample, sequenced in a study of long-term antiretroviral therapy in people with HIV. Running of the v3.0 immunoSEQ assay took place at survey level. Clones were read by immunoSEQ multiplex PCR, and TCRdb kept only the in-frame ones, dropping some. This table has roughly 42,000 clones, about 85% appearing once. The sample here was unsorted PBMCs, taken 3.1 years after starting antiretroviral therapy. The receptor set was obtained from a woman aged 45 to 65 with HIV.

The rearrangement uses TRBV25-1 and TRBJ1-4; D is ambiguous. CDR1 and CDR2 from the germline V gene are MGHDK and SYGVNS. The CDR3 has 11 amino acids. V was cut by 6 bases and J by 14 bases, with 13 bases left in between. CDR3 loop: CASREGLGLFF. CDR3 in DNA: TGTGCCAGCAGGGAAGGCCTGGGGCTGTTTTTT.

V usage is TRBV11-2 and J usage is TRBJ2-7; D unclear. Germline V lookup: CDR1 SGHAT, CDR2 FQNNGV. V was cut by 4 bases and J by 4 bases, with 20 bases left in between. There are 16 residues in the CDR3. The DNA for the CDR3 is TGTGCCAGCAGCTCAGGTCTCGCAGAGGTGTATTACGAGCAGTACTTC. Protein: CASSSGLAEVYYEQYF.

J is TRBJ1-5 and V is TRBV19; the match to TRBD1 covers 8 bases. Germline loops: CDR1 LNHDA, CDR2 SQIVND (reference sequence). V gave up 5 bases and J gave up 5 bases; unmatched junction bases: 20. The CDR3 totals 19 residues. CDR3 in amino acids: CASSWDRDRLPSLDQPQHF. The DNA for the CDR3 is TGTGCCAGTAGTTGGGACCGGGACAGGCTCCCCAGCCTAGATCAGCCCCAGCATTTT.

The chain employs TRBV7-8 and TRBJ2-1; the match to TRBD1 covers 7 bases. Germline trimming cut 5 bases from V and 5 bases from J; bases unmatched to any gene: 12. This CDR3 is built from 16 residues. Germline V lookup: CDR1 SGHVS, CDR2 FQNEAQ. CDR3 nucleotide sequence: TGTGCCAGCAGCGCGTTACAGGGGACCCTGGACAATGAGCAGTTCTTC. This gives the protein CASSALQGTLDNEQFF.

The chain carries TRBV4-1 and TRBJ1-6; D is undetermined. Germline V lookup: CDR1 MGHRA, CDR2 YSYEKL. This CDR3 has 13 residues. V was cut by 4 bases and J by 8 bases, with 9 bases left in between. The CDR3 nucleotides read TGCGCCAGCAGCCTCCTGCTTGATTCACCCCTCCACTTT. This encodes CASSLLLDSPLHF.

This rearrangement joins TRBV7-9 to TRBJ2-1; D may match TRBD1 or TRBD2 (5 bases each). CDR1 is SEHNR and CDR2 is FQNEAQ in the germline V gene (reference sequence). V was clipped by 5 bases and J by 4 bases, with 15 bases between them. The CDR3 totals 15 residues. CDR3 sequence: CASSARDGAYNEQFF. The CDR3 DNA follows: TGTGCCAGCAGCGCCCGGGACGGGGCGTACAATGAGCAGTTCTTC.

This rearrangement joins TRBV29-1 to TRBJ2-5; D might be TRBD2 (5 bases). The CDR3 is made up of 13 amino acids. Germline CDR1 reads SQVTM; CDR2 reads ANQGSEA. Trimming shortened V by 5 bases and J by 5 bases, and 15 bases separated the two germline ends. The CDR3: CSVLGPRGETQYF. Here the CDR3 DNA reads TGCAGCGTTTTGGGTCCCAGAGGGGAGACCCAGTACTTC.

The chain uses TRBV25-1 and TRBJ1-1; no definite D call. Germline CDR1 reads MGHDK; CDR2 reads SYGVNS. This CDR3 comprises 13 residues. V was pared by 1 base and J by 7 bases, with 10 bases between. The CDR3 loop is CASSESEGDEAFF. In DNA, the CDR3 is TGTGCCAGCAGTGAATCCGAGGGCGATGAAGCTTTCTTT. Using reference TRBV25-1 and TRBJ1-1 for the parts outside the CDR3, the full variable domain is EADIYQTPRYLVIGTGKKITLECSQTMGHDKMYWYQQDPGMELHLIHYSYGVNSTEKGDLSSESTVSRIRTEHFPLTLESARPSHTSQYLCASSESEGDEAFFGQGTRLTVV.

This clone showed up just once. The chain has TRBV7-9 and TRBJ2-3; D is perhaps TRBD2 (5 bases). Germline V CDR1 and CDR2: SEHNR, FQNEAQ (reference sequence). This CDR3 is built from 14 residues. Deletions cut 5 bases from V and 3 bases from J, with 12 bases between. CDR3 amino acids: CASSQRRETDTQYF. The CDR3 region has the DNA TGTGCCAGCAGCCAACGACGGGAAACAGATACGCAGTATTTT.

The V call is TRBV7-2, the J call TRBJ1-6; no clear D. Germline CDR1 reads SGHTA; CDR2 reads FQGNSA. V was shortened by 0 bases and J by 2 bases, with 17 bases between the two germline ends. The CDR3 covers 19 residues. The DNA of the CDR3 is TGTGCCAGCAGCTTAGCCGTGTTTCGGAAACTACCCTATAATTCACCCCTCCACTTT. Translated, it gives CASSLAVFRKLPYNSPLHF.

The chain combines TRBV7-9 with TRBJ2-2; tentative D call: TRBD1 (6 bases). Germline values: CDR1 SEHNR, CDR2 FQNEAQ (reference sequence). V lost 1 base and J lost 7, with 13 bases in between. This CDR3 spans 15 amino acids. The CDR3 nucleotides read TGTGCCAGCAGCTTAGAACAGGGTCCTAACGGGGAGCTGTTTTTT. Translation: CASSLEQGPNGELFF.

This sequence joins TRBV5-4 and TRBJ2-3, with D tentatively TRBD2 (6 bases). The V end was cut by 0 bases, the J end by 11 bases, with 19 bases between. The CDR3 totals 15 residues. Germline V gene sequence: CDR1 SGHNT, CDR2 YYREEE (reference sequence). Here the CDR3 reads CASSLDGGRSGGQYF. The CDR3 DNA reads TGTGCCAGCAGCTTGGACGGGGGAAGATCGGGTGGGCAGTATTTT. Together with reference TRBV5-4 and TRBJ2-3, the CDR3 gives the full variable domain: ETGVTQSPTHLIKTRGQQVTLRCSSQSGHNTVSWYQQALGQGPQFIFQYYREEENGRGNFPPRFSGLQFPNYSSELNVNALELDDSALYLCASSLDGGRSGGQYFGPGTRLTVL.

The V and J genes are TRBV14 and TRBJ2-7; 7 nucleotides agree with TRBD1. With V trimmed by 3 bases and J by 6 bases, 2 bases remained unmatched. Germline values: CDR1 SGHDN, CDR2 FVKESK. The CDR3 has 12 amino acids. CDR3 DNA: TGTGCCAGCAGCCACCACAGGGGCGAGCAGTACTTC. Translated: CASSHHRGEQYF.

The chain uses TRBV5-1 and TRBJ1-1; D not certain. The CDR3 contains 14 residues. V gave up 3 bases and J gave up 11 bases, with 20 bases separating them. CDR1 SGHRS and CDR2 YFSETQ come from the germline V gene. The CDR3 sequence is CASSSGSGYLRAFF. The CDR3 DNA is TGCGCCAGCAGCTCTGGATCGGGGTATTTACGGGCTTTCTTT.

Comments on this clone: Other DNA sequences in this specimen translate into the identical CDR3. DNA of the CDR3: TGTGCCAGCAGTCCCACCGACAGGGGAAATTCACCCCTCCACTTT. Translating gives CASSPTDRGNSPLHF. The chain has TRBV27 and TRBJ1-6, with 8 bases aligning to TRBD1. The CDR3 is 15 residues long. After removal of 5 bases from V and 7 bases from J, the junction contained 7 bases not matched to a gene. CDR1 and CDR2 from the germline V gene are MNHEY and SMNVEV (reference sequence).

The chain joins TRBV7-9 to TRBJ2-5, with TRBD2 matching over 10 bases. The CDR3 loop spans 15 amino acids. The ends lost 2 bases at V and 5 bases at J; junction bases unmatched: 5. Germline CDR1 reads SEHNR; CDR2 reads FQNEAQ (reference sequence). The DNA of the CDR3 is TGTGCCAGCAGCTTAAGCGGGGGGGCCCGGGAGACCCAGTACTTC. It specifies CASSLSGGARETQYF.

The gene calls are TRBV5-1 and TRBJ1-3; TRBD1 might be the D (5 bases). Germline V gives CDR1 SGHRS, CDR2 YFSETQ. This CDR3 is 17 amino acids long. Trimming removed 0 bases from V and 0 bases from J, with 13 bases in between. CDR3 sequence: CASSLDGGANSGNTIYF. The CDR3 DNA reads TGCGCCAGCAGCTTGGATGGGGGAGCCAACTCTGGAAACACCATATATTTT.

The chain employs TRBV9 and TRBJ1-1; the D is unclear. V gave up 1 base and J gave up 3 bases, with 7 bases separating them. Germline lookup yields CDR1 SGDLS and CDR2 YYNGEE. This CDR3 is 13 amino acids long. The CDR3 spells CASSVYGDTEAFF. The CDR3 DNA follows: TGTGCCAGCAGCGTATACGGGGACACTGAAGCTTTCTTT.

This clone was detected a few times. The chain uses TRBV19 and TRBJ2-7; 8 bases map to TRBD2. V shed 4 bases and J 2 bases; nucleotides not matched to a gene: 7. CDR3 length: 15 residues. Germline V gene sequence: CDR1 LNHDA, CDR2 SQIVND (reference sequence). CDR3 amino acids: CASSTRGGLPYEQYF. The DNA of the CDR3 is TGTGCCAGTAGTACCCGGGGGGGGTTGCCCTACGAGCAGTACTTC.

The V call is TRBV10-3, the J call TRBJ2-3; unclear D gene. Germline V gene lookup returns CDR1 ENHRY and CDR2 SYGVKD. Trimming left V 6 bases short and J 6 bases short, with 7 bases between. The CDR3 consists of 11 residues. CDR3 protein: CAIRETDTQYF. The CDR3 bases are TGTGCCATCAGGGAGACGGATACGCAGTATTTT.